Given below is one T cell receptor beta chain in context. The antigen is unknown. This sample was taken from a study of blood T cells in healthy people across ages. Trimming took 6 bases from V and 5 from J, leaving 10 bases between them. Germline V gene data show CDR1 as DFQATT and CDR2 as SNEGSKA (reference sequence). The CDR3 loop spans 11 amino acids. In terms of origin and age, donors were healthy Caucasian individuals from Russia aged roughly 6 to 90. Alongside a J-beta primer mix, a sample-barcoded 5' primer served in a second PCR lasting roughly 7 to 12 cycles. From each sample, at least 2.5 million paired-end reads containing CDR3 were obtained. From the 5' RACE reads, TCRdb called clonotypes with MiXCR, one entry per CDR3 protein. The sample contains some 1,800,000 distinct CDR3 sequences, about two fifths of which appear only once. Study-level results: Estimates drawn from one million T cells were deemed to understate diversity.

The receptor was isolated from a human donor in good health. This sequence joins TRBV20-1 and TRBJ2-5; D remains unclear. What was sequenced was blood. CDR3 DNA: TGCAGTGCCCTCAATCCGGAGACCCAGTACTTC. Its translation is CSALNPETQYF.